This T cell receptor (beta chain) was profiled in a study of blood T cell repertoires in COVID-19. Overall study: The United States, Italy and Spain were the sources of the acute and convalescent COVID-19 samples.

The protocol was immunoSEQ multiplex PCR, while the TCRdb copy is restricted to in-frame clones and leaves out a portion. In the table there are 200,000 to 250,000 clones, 80% to 90% of which are singletons. This clone was observed a few times. CDR1 MNHEY and CDR2 SMNVEV come from the germline V gene (reference sequence). The trim removed 5 bases at V and 6 bases at J, leaving 8 bases unmatched. This CDR3 has 14 amino acids. The chain links TRBV27 to TRBJ2-7; 9 bases align to TRBD2. The receptor was derived from a man aged 45-60 years with COVID-19, enrolled during active disease. The material sequenced was peripheral blood. The CDR3 protein is CASSNLAGPFEQYF. CDR3 sequence (DNA): TGTGCCAGCAGTAACCTAGCGGGACCTTTCGAGCAGTACTTC.